Listed below are T cell receptor beta chains from one sample, sequenced in a study of blood T cell repertoires in COVID-19. Sequencing used immunoSEQ multiplex PCR; TCRdb keeps in-frame clones, though not all of them. The data hold fewer than 250,000 clones, with 70% to 90% observed a single time. Sequencing used peripheral blood. The receptors here all came from a woman aged 55-69 years with active or convalescent COVID-19. Both conserved end residues are part of each CDR3. The order of the fields is J gene, V gene, D gene, clone size, CDR3 protein, CDR3 DNA. D genes are given only for firm matches. The size entry is marked missing in some rows and otherwise reads once, few, many or a size class.

J gene: TRBJ2-1
V gene: TRBV18
D gene: NA
clone size: NA
CDR3 protein: CASSPGARAYEQFF
CDR3 DNA: TGTGCCAGCTCACCGGGAGCGCGGGCGTACGAGCAGTTCTTC

J gene: TRBJ2-2
V gene: TRBV6-5
D gene: TRBD1
clone size: NA
CDR3 protein: CASTSWTGNTGELFF
CDR3 DNA: TGTGCCAGCACTTCTTGGACAGGGAACACCGGGGAGCTGTTTTTT

J gene: TRBJ1-2
V gene: TRBV6-5
D gene: NA
clone size: NA
CDR3 protein: CASTRDTLTMAWPF
CDR3 DNA: TGTGCCAGCACCCGGGACACACTAACTATGGCTTGGCCCTTC

J gene: TRBJ2-1
V gene: TRBV5-6
D gene: NA
clone size: NA
CDR3 protein: CASSLVTGFYNEQFF
CDR3 DNA: TGTGCCAGCAGCTTGGTAACGGGATTCTACAATGAGCAGTTCTTC

J gene: TRBJ1-2
V gene: TRBV7-2
D gene: NA
clone size: NA
CDR3 protein: CASSSTRANYGYTF
CDR3 DNA: TGTGCCAGCAGCTCGACTAGAGCTAACTATGGCTACACCTTC

J gene: TRBJ2-3
V gene: TRBV24-1
D gene: TRBD2
clone size: NA
CDR3 protein: CATSGVGGPFPDTQYF
CDR3 DNA: TGTGCCACCAGTGGGGTGGGAGGGCCCTTTCCAGATACGCAGTATTTT

J gene: TRBJ2-5
V gene: TRBV5-1
D gene: TRBD2
clone size: NA
CDR3 protein: CAVSNGSGAETQYF
CDR3 DNA: TGCGCCGTAAGCAACGGAAGCGGGGCGGAGACCCAGTACTTC

J gene: TRBJ1-4
V gene: TRBV2
D gene: NA
clone size: NA
CDR3 protein: CASSGLNEKLFF
CDR3 DNA: TGTGCCAGCAGTGGACTAAATGAAAAACTGTTTTTT

J gene: TRBJ2-3
V gene: TRBV6-1
D gene: NA
clone size: NA
CDR3 protein: CASSEALALSTDTQYF
CDR3 DNA: TGTGCCAGCAGTGAAGCTCTAGCACTGAGCACAGATACGCAGTATTTT

J gene: TRBJ2-2
V gene: TRBV11-3
D gene: TRBD1
clone size: NA
CDR3 protein: CASSYQGQLNTGELFF
CDR3 DNA: TGTGCCAGCAGTTACCAGGGACAGTTGAACACCGGGGAGCTGTTTTTT

J gene: TRBJ2-1
V gene: TRBV10-2
D gene: NA
clone size: NA
CDR3 protein: CASSESYRSPYNEQFF
CDR3 DNA: TGCGCCAGCAGTGAGTCGTACAGGAGCCCCTACAATGAGCAGTTCTTC

J gene: TRBJ2-3
V gene: TRBV5-1
D gene: TRBD2
clone size: NA
CDR3 protein: CASSFGLAGTDTQYF
CDR3 DNA: TGCGCCAGCAGCTTCGGACTAGCGGGGACGGATACGCAGTATTTT

J gene: TRBJ2-3
V gene: TRBV11-3
D gene: TRBD2
clone size: NA
CDR3 protein: CASSPQTSASSDTQYF
CDR3 DNA: TGTGCCAGCAGCCCCCAGACTAGCGCGAGTTCAGATACGCAGTATTTT

J gene: TRBJ2-2
V gene: TRBV3-1/TRBV3-2
D gene: TRBD2
clone size: NA
CDR3 protein: CASSQGAGDLAGVTGELFF
CDR3 DNA: TGTGCCAGCAGCCAAGGGGCAGGGGACCTAGCGGGAGTAACCGGGGAGCTGTTTTTT

J gene: TRBJ2-5
V gene: TRBV11-1
D gene: TRBD2
clone size: NA
CDR3 protein: CASSLAVAGLRGAQYF
CDR3 DNA: TGTGCCAGCAGCTTAGCGGTGGCGGGCTTACGGGGGGCCCAGTACTTC

J gene: TRBJ2-4
V gene: TRBV7-8
D gene: NA
clone size: NA
CDR3 protein: CASSPRLGLLQDF
CDR3 DNA: TGTGCCAGCAGCCCCAGACTGGGACTCCTCCAGGACTTC

J gene: TRBJ2-2
V gene: TRBV6-5
D gene: TRBD1
clone size: NA
CDR3 protein: CASTEGQSNTGELFF
CDR3 DNA: TGTGCCAGCACCGAGGGACAGTCGAACACCGGGGAGCTGTTTTTT

J gene: TRBJ1-2
V gene: TRBV7-8
D gene: TRBD1
clone size: NA
CDR3 protein: CASSLARQGTYGYTF
CDR3 DNA: TGTGCCAGCAGCTTAGCCCGACAGGGGACCTATGGCTACACCTTC

J gene: TRBJ2-1
V gene: TRBV9
D gene: TRBD2
clone size: few
CDR3 protein: CASSVGASGVYNEQFF
CDR3 DNA: TGTGCCAGCAGCGTAGGGGCTAGCGGGGTATACAATGAGCAGTTCTTC

J gene: TRBJ1-6
V gene: TRBV5-8
D gene: NA
clone size: NA
CDR3 protein: CASSPVQASYNSPLHF
CDR3 DNA: TGTGCCAGCAGCCCCGTGCAGGCCTCCTATAATTCACCCCTCCACTTT

J gene: TRBJ1-2
V gene: TRBV28
D gene: TRBD1
clone size: NA
CDR3 protein: CASNVYRGYGYTF
CDR3 DNA: TGTGCCAGCAATGTTTACAGGGGTTATGGCTACACCTTC

J gene: TRBJ2-5
V gene: TRBV2
D gene: NA
clone size: NA
CDR3 protein: CASSPGSQGQETQYF
CDR3 DNA: TGTGCCAGCAGTCCCGGAAGCCAGGGGCAAGAGACCCAGTACTTC

J gene: TRBJ2-2
V gene: TRBV20-1
D gene: NA
clone size: NA
CDR3 protein: CSASNSYTGELFF
CDR3 DNA: TGCAGTGCTAGTAACAGCTACACCGGGGAGCTGTTTTTT

J gene: TRBJ1-4
V gene: TRBV24-1
D gene: TRBD1
clone size: NA
CDR3 protein: CATSTWTGTGEKLFF
CDR3 DNA: TGTGCCACCAGTACCTGGACAGGGACGGGTGAAAAACTGTTTTTT

J gene: TRBJ1-3
V gene: TRBV10-3
D gene: NA
clone size: NA
CDR3 protein: CAISESVVGARNTIYF
CDR3 DNA: TGTGCCATCAGTGAGTCGGTGGTGGGAGCAAGAAACACCATATATTTT

J gene: TRBJ2-3
V gene: TRBV5-8
D gene: NA
clone size: once
CDR3 protein: CASSFGDTDTQYF
CDR3 DNA: TGTGCCAGCAGTTTCGGGGACACAGATACGCAGTATTTT

J gene: TRBJ2-2
V gene: TRBV5-1
D gene: TRBD1
clone size: few
CDR3 protein: CASSPRQGAIGELFF
CDR3 DNA: TGCGCCAGCAGCCCGCGACAGGGGGCGATCGGGGAGCTGTTTTTT

J gene: TRBJ2-3
V gene: TRBV18
D gene: NA
clone size: NA
CDR3 protein: CASSPRQAQGDTQYF
CDR3 DNA: TGTGCCAGCTCACCCCGACAGGCGCAGGGAGATACGCAGTATTTT

J gene: TRBJ2-1
V gene: TRBV12-3/TRBV12-4
D gene: TRBD2
clone size: NA
CDR3 protein: CASSSLAVEQFF
CDR3 DNA: TGTGCCAGCAGTTCCCTAGCGGTTGAGCAGTTCTTC

J gene: TRBJ1-1
V gene: TRBV3-1/TRBV3-2
D gene: TRBD1
clone size: NA
CDR3 protein: CASSLGTGGSNTEAFF
CDR3 DNA: TGTGCCAGCAGCCTAGGGACAGGGGGCTCGAACACTGAAGCTTTCTTT